This record concerns one T cell receptor beta chain sequence. Its matching antigen is unknown. A much more abundant neighbour one base away suggests this may be a read error. The CDR3 contains 15 residues. Germline CDR1 reads SSHAT; CDR2 reads FNYEAQ (reference sequence). This sample is part of a study of T cells in Graves' hyperthyroidism and ophthalmopathy. Findings and caveats of the study: A model of 13 V-J pairs discriminated ophthalmopathy from stable hyperthyroidism. The model made its ophthalmopathy prediction, and onset followed a median approximately six months later.

Amplified TCR beta CDR3 regions derived from RNA transcripts. Initially, a first-round RT-PCR of the TCR CDR3 employed the HTBI primer set. MiXCR, run by TCRdb on the multiplex PCR reads, gives a single entry per CDR3 protein. The table records around 380,000 distinct CDR3 sequences, about 13% of them present only once. Clinical symptoms, serum thyroxine, TRAb, thyroid ultrasound and orbital computed tomography informed diagnoses. 10 ml fresh peripheral blood yielded the PBMCs. What was sequenced was blood. The TCR comes from a man under 40 with Graves' hyperthyroidism that later progressed to Graves' ophthalmopathy. The V gene is TRBV7-7, the J gene TRBJ2-7, with 9 nucleotides matching TRBD1. The CDR3 DNA sequence: TGTGCCAACAGCTTACGGACAGGGGAAGGTTACGAGCAGTACTTC. It translates to CANSLRTGEGYEQYF. Combining the CDR3 with reference TRBV7-7 and TRBJ2-7 gives the whole variable domain GAGVSQSPRYKVTKRGQDVTLRCDPISSHATLYWYQQALGQGPEFLTYFNYEAQPDKSGLPSDRFSAERPEGSISTLTIQRTEQRDSAMYRCANSLRTGEGYEQYFGPGTRLTVT.